The rows below give T cell receptor beta chains drawn from one sample of a study of T cell responses to AZD1222 COVID-19 vaccine. Measured with immunoSEQ multiplex PCR; TCRdb has only the in-frame clones, and not every one. The sample includes approximately 150,000 clones, 80% to 90% seen only once; the top ten take under 2%. The sequenced sample was peripheral blood, obtained on day 0 of AZD1222 vaccination. The origin of the receptors is an adult in good health. Both conserved end residues are part of each CDR3. A D gene is named only where the DNA matches it firmly. Expanded clones get a size class; other rows say once, few or many, or leave the size out.

cdr3_nt: TGTGCCATCAGCCAACAGGGACGGGGCAATCAGCCCCAGCATTTT
cdr3_aa: CAISQQGRGNQPQHF
clone_size: NA
j_call: TRBJ1-5
v_call: TRBV10-3
d_call: NA

cdr3_nt: TGTGCCAGCAGCAATCAGGAATATAGCAATCAGCCCCAGCATTTT
cdr3_aa: CASSNQEYSNQPQHF
clone_size: once
j_call: TRBJ1-5
v_call: TRBV7-8
d_call: NA

cdr3_nt: TGTGCCAGCAGCCCCAGCGGAGGCGGGACCTCCTACGAGCAGTACTTC
cdr3_aa: CASSPSGGGTSYEQYF
clone_size: once
j_call: TRBJ2-7
v_call: TRBV7-3
d_call: NA

cdr3_nt: TGTGCCAGCAGCTTAGCAAGGAGAGATACGCAGTATTTT
cdr3_aa: CASSLARRDTQYF
clone_size: NA
j_call: TRBJ2-3
v_call: TRBV7-7
d_call: NA

cdr3_nt: TGTGCCAGCAGCTTGCCTAAGGGTGCCCCTGGAAACACCATATATTTT
cdr3_aa: CASSLPKGAPGNTIYF
clone_size: NA
j_call: TRBJ1-3
v_call: TRBV7-8
d_call: NA

cdr3_nt: TGTGCCAGCAGACTTAACAGGGACTATGGCTACACCTTC
cdr3_aa: CASRLNRDYGYTF
clone_size: NA
j_call: TRBJ1-2
v_call: TRBV6-6
d_call: NA

cdr3_nt: TGTGCCAGCAGCCCCTTGGGGAGGCGGGCAACTAATGAAAAACTGTTTTTT
cdr3_aa: CASSPLGRRATNEKLFF
clone_size: NA
j_call: TRBJ1-4
v_call: TRBV4-2
d_call: NA

cdr3_nt: TGTGCCACGACCGGAGGACCCGGGGAGCTGTTTTTT
cdr3_aa: CATTGGPGELFF
clone_size: NA
j_call: TRBJ2-2
v_call: TRBV12-3/TRBV12-4
d_call: NA

cdr3_nt: TGCGCCAGCAGCTTGACCACCCTTAGCGGGAGCCGAAAGAGTGAGCAGTTCTTC
cdr3_aa: CASSLTTLSGSRKSEQFF
clone_size: NA
j_call: TRBJ2-1
v_call: TRBV5-1
d_call: TRBD2

cdr3_nt: TGTGCCAGTAGCCCAGCGGGGCGGGGGGGCTTAAATGAGCAGTTCTTC
cdr3_aa: CASSPAGRGGLNEQFF
clone_size: NA
j_call: TRBJ2-1
v_call: TRBV19
d_call: TRBD2

cdr3_nt: TGTGCCAGCAGTGGTAGACTAGCGGGCTACGAGCAGTACTTC
cdr3_aa: CASSGRLAGYEQYF
clone_size: once
j_call: TRBJ2-7
v_call: TRBV2
d_call: TRBD2

cdr3_nt: TGTGCCAGCAGTGAGGAGCCGTTGGCAGCGTCTGAAGCTTTCTTT
cdr3_aa: CASSEEPLAASEAFF
clone_size: NA
j_call: TRBJ1-1
v_call: TRBV2
d_call: NA

cdr3_nt: TGTGCCAGCAGTTTATCCGGCTCCAGTAATGAAAAACTGTTTTTT
cdr3_aa: CASSLSGSSNEKLFF
clone_size: few
j_call: TRBJ1-4
v_call: TRBV27
d_call: NA

cdr3_nt: TGCGCCAGCAGACTGAGGGCAGCTAATGAAAAACTGTTTTTT
cdr3_aa: CASRLRAANEKLFF
clone_size: NA
j_call: TRBJ1-4
v_call: TRBV5-1
d_call: NA

cdr3_nt: TGTGCCAGCAGCTATACTAGGGGGGGCTTTAATGAGCAGTTCTTC
cdr3_aa: CASSYTRGGFNEQFF
clone_size: NA
j_call: TRBJ2-1
v_call: TRBV11-2
d_call: NA

cdr3_nt: TGTGCCAGCAGCCAAGAGTGGGGGACGAGGGCTGGAAACACCATATATTTT
cdr3_aa: CASSQEWGTRAGNTIYF
clone_size: NA
j_call: TRBJ1-3
v_call: TRBV14
d_call: NA

cdr3_nt: TGTGCCACCAGTGATTTGCGTAGCGGGACCGGAACAGATACGCAGTATTTT
cdr3_aa: CATSDLRSGTGTDTQYF
clone_size: NA
j_call: TRBJ2-3
v_call: TRBV24-1
d_call: TRBD2

cdr3_nt: TGTGCCACCAGCAGAGATAATCAGGGAGTGACGCCCCAGCATTTT
cdr3_aa: CATSRDNQGVTPQHF
clone_size: NA
j_call: TRBJ1-5
v_call: TRBV15
d_call: NA

cdr3_nt: TGTGCCAGCAGCTTAGCAGGGGGGAGTAAGGAGACCCAGTACTTC
cdr3_aa: CASSLAGGSKETQYF
clone_size: NA
j_call: TRBJ2-5
v_call: TRBV7-9
d_call: NA

cdr3_nt: TGTGCCAGCACAAGGAAGGCTAGAAACTACGAGCAGTACTTC
cdr3_aa: CASTRKARNYEQYF
clone_size: NA
j_call: TRBJ2-7
v_call: TRBV28
d_call: NA

cdr3_nt: TGTGCCACCAGTGCACAGGCCGGGACAGGAAAGAACTATGGCTACACCTTC
cdr3_aa: CATSAQAGTGKNYGYTF
clone_size: NA
j_call: TRBJ1-2
v_call: TRBV24-1
d_call: TRBD1

cdr3_nt: TGTGCCAGCAGTGAGGTTGGAATCTCCTACGAGCAGTACTTC
cdr3_aa: CASSEVGISYEQYF
clone_size: NA
j_call: TRBJ2-7
v_call: TRBV2
d_call: NA

cdr3_nt: TGTGCCAGCAGAGGACAGGGGTCGACCGTCGGGACTGAAGCTTTCTTT
cdr3_aa: CASRGQGSTVGTEAFF
clone_size: NA
j_call: TRBJ1-1
v_call: TRBV9
d_call: TRBD1

cdr3_nt: TGTGCCAGCAGCTTAGCGGTCGCGAGGGGCACTGAAGCTTTCTTT
cdr3_aa: CASSLAVARGTEAFF
clone_size: few
j_call: TRBJ1-1
v_call: TRBV7-2
d_call: NA

cdr3_nt: TGTGCCAGCAGCTTAGTGGCGGGGGCGAACACTGAAGCTTTCTTT
cdr3_aa: CASSLVAGANTEAFF
clone_size: NA
j_call: TRBJ1-1
v_call: TRBV7-2
d_call: NA

cdr3_nt: TGTGCCAGCAGCTTACGCGAGGGGGAGACCCAGTACTTC
cdr3_aa: CASSLREGETQYF
clone_size: NA
j_call: TRBJ2-5
v_call: TRBV7-2
d_call: NA

cdr3_nt: TGCGCCAGCAGCCAATCGGACGGGATGAACACTGAAGCTTTCTTT
cdr3_aa: CASSQSDGMNTEAFF
clone_size: NA
j_call: TRBJ1-1
v_call: TRBV4-1
d_call: NA

cdr3_nt: TGCAGCGTTGAACTCCCTAGCGGGAGAGCCGGGGAGCTGTTTTTT
cdr3_aa: CSVELPSGRAGELFF
clone_size: NA
j_call: TRBJ2-2
v_call: TRBV29-1
d_call: TRBD2

cdr3_nt: TGTGCCAGCTCACCACCGCTCGGGGAGCTGTTTTTT
cdr3_aa: CASSPPLGELFF
clone_size: NA
j_call: TRBJ2-2
v_call: TRBV18
d_call: NA

cdr3_nt: TGTGCCAGCAGTTGGGGCAGCTCCTACGAGCAGTACTTC
cdr3_aa: CASSWGSSYEQYF
clone_size: NA
j_call: TRBJ2-7
v_call: TRBV6-5
d_call: NA

cdr3_nt: TGCGCCAGCAGCAACCAACAGAGAGGGAACGAGCAGTACTTC
cdr3_aa: CASSNQQRGNEQYF
clone_size: NA
j_call: TRBJ2-7
v_call: TRBV5-1
d_call: NA

cdr3_nt: TGTGCCAGCAGCTTAGGTGCCCCTCTTCGTGAGCAGTTCTTC
cdr3_aa: CASSLGAPLREQFF
clone_size: NA
j_call: TRBJ2-1
v_call: TRBV11-3
d_call: NA

cdr3_nt: TGTGCCAGCAGTACTGGGGGAAGTGGCAATCAGCCCCAGCATTTT
cdr3_aa: CASSTGGSGNQPQHF
clone_size: NA
j_call: TRBJ1-5
v_call: TRBV6-5
d_call: NA

cdr3_nt: TGTGCCAGTAGGAGGCAGGGGAACACTGAAGCTTTCTTT
cdr3_aa: CASRRQGNTEAFF
clone_size: NA
j_call: TRBJ1-1
v_call: TRBV19
d_call: NA

cdr3_nt: TGCAGCGCTCGGACAGCCACGACTGGGCAGTACTTC
cdr3_aa: CSARTATTGQYF
clone_size: NA
j_call: TRBJ2-7
v_call: TRBV29-1
d_call: NA

cdr3_nt: TGTGCCAGCAGCTTACTAAGTACGGTGAACACTGAAGCTTTCTTT
cdr3_aa: CASSLLSTVNTEAFF
clone_size: NA
j_call: TRBJ1-1
v_call: TRBV7-2
d_call: NA

cdr3_nt: TGTGCCAGCAGCTTAGTAGGGACAGGGGTATACGAGCAGTACTTC
cdr3_aa: CASSLVGTGVYEQYF
clone_size: NA
j_call: TRBJ2-7
v_call: TRBV7-9
d_call: TRBD1

cdr3_nt: TGTGCCAGCAGCCAGCGGACAGTTTACGAGCAGTACTTC
cdr3_aa: CASSQRTVYEQYF
clone_size: NA
j_call: TRBJ2-7
v_call: TRBV3-1/TRBV3-2
d_call: NA

cdr3_nt: TGTGCCAGCAGCCCCCCAGGGACCTATGGCTACACCTTC
cdr3_aa: CASSPPGTYGYTF
clone_size: NA
j_call: TRBJ1-2
v_call: TRBV5-5
d_call: NA

cdr3_nt: TGCGCCAGCAGCCAGGTGGCTAGCCTAGGAGCAGAGGAGCAGTTCTTC
cdr3_aa: CASSQVASLGAEEQFF
clone_size: NA
j_call: TRBJ2-1
v_call: TRBV4-1
d_call: NA

cdr3_nt: TGTGCCACCGGACTAGCGGGCACAGATACGCAGTATTTT
cdr3_aa: CATGLAGTDTQYF
clone_size: NA
j_call: TRBJ2-3
v_call: TRBV3-1/TRBV3-2
d_call: TRBD2

cdr3_nt: TGTGCCTGGAGTCTAGCGGGAGTGCAGGCCGGGGAGCTGTTTTTT
cdr3_aa: CAWSLAGVQAGELFF
clone_size: NA
j_call: TRBJ2-2
v_call: TRBV30
d_call: TRBD2

cdr3_nt: TGTGCCAGCAGCGCAGTCGGACAGGGCAGCGGCTACACCTTC
cdr3_aa: CASSAVGQGSGYTF
clone_size: NA
j_call: TRBJ1-2
v_call: TRBV9
d_call: TRBD1